This passage covers 6 T cell receptor beta chains from one sample sequenced in a study of blood T cell repertoires in COVID-19. Profiling relied on immunoSEQ multiplex PCR, and the TCRdb table lists in-frame clones only, not all of them. This table holds approximately 250,000 clones, 70% to 90% found once. Sequencing was performed on peripheral blood. Receptors originate from a man aged 35-49 years with acute or convalescent COVID-19.

This chain connects TRBV5-1 to TRBJ1-2; D is possibly TRBD1 (5 bases). Deletions cut 0 bases from V and 4 bases from J, with 16 bases between. The CDR3 totals 16 residues. In germline, CDR1 is SGHRS, CDR2 YFSETQ. The DNA for the CDR3 is TGCGCCAGCAGCTTGGAGGCGCTGGCAGGGATCTATGGCTACACCTTC. It yields the protein CASSLEALAGIYGYTF.

The genes are TRBV5-4 and TRBJ2-7, with D maybe TRBD1 (5 bases). With 3 bases removed from V and 2 bases from J, the gap between germline ends came to 18 bases. This CDR3 has 16 residues. CDR1 is SGHNT and CDR2 is YYREEE in the germline V gene (reference sequence). CDR3 nucleotides: TGTGCCAGCAGCTCCACCCCCAGGCAGGGTCCCTACGAGCAGTACTTC. Protein sequence: CASSSTPRQGPYEQYF.

This clone was detected only once. The same CDR3 can be traced to other DNA sequences in this sample. The V and J genes are TRBV10-3 and TRBJ2-3; 9 bases line up with TRBD2. The V and J ends lost 8 bases and 8 bases, in that order; junction bases with no gene match: 20. The CDR3 has 17 residues. Per the germline V gene, CDR1 is ENHRY and CDR2 is SYGVKD. The CDR3 nucleotides are TGTGCCATCGGGGGACTCGCGGGGGGGTCCCGCAGGGCTACGCAGTATTTT. The encoded protein is CAIGGLAGGSRRATQYF.

The chain uses TRBV18 and TRBJ2-7; possible D gene TRBD2, 6 bases. CDR3 length: 15 amino acids. Germline CDR1 is KGHSH and CDR2 is LQKENI. V shed 2 bases and J shed 3 bases, with 14 bases lying between them. The CDR3 region is CASSPSGTLGYEQYF. For the CDR3, the DNA is TGTGCCAGCTCACCATCGGGGACTCTCGGCTACGAGCAGTACTTC. The variable domain in full, completed from reference TRBV18 and TRBJ2-7, reads NAGVMQNPRHLVRRRGQEARLRCSPMKGHSHVYWYRQLPEEGLKFMVYLQKENIIDESGMPKERFSAEFPKEGPSILRIQQVVRGDSAAYFCASSPSGTLGYEQYFGPGTRLTVT.

CDR3 amino acids: CASSLGLDRSITGELFF. For the CDR3, the DNA is TGTGCCAGCAGTTTAGGGCTCGACAGATCAATTACCGGGGAGCTGTTTTTT. This sequence joins TRBV27 and TRBJ2-2; possibly TRBD1 for D (5 bases). Germline-derived CDR1 and CDR2 are MNHEY and SMNVEV (reference sequence). The CDR3 runs to 17 residues. The V gene lost 2 bases and the J gene lost 5 bases, with 18 bases spanning the gap.

This clone came up once. The gene calls are TRBV4-1 and TRBJ1-1; 7 bases fit TRBD1. The germline gives CDR1 MGHRA, CDR2 YSYEKL. The V gene end was trimmed by 0 bases and the J gene end by 6 bases; junction bases not matched to a gene: 4. CDR3 size: 14 residues. The CDR3 region has the DNA TGCGCCAGCAGCCAAGACCGACAGGGATCTGAAGCTTTCTTT. It codes for CASSQDRQGSEAFF.